This T cell receptor beta chain appears in the sequencing data of a study of PD-1 blockade in mismatch repair-deficient tumors. In the study overall: Patients had over ten mismatch repair-deficient cancer types and were previously treated and progressing.

The method was immunoSEQ multiplex PCR; TCRdb's version includes in-frame clones alone and lacks a portion of them. This table holds under 150,000 clones, 86% found once. Germline V gives CDR1 MRHNA, CDR2 SNTAGT. The CDR3 contains 15 residues. V gave up 9 bases and J gave up 7 bases, with 25 bases separating them. Every patient had mismatch repair deficiency by PCR or immunohistochemistry. A few pembrolizumab responders had their TCRs sequenced. About this clone itself: The antigen is undetermined.

Notes on the study in general: Rapid post-treatment expansion, then contraction, generally preceding radiologic response, marked tumor-resident clones.

The V gene is TRBV6-4, the J gene TRBJ2-7; D may be TRBD2 (5 bases). Sequencing used peripheral blood, obtained 44 weeks after starting pembrolizumab. This receptor was taken from an adult with mismatch repair-deficient cancer. CDR3 in DNA: TGTGCCAGAAAATCCCAGGCACCCCCCCCGGGGGAGCAGTACTTC. This sequence encodes CARKSQAPPPGEQYF.